This T cell receptor beta chain is drawn from a study of blood T cell repertoires in COVID-19. Study at large: Acute and convalescent COVID-19 samples came from the United States, Italy and Spain. The analysed material was cDNA or gDNA that came from T cells, B-cell-depleted T cells, or PBMCs.

Germline V CDR1 and CDR2: KGHSH, LQKENI. There are 15 residues in the CDR3. The V end lost 2 bases, the J end lost 1 base, and 11 bases lay between the germline ends. Profiling relied on immunoSEQ multiplex PCR, and the TCRdb table lists in-frame clones only, not all of them. The sample has approximately 80,000 clones; over 65% are singletons. The TCR originated in a man aged 50 to 60 with active or convalescent COVID-19. The gene calls are TRBV18 and TRBJ1-1; D perhaps matches TRBD1 (5 bases). Sequencing used peripheral blood. The CDR3: CASSPWGTQNTEAFF. The CDR3 nucleotides read TGTGCCAGCTCACCATGGGGCACACAGAACACTGAAGCTTTCTTT.